The clone carrying this T cell receptor (beta chain) was observed once. The antigen is not known. This sample is part of a study of blood T cells in healthy people across ages. Study details: Through template switching, about one barcoded beta molecule was captured per two T cells, as measured in model experiments.

Healthy individuals of Caucasian origin from Russia, aged roughly 6 to 90, served as donors. The CDR3 consists of 12 residues. Germline CDR1 and CDR2: MNHEY and SVGEGT. The V end was cut by 4 bases, the J end by 13 bases, with 14 bases between. A J-beta primer mix and a sample-barcoded 5' primer were used in a second PCR of about 6 to 12 cycles. Each of the samples gave a minimum of 3 million paired-end reads that contained CDR3. From the 5' RACE reads, TCRdb called clonotypes with MiXCR, one entry per CDR3 protein. The sample includes over 1.5 million distinct CDR3 sequences, roughly 49% of them seen just once. Findings and limits, study-wide: The fall in TCR beta diversity per million T cells was roughly linear with age.

The sample was blood. This receptor was identified in a woman aged 40 to 49 in good health. The J gene is TRBJ2-4, the V gene TRBV6-2 or TRBV6-3, with D unclear. The CDR3: CASSWASRRQYF. CDR3 coding DNA: TGTGCCAGCAGTTGGGCGAGTCGGAGACAGTACTTC.